The rows below give T cell receptor beta chains drawn from one sample of a study of T-cell reconstitution after alpha-beta-depleted transplantation in children. TCRdb passed the PCR reads through MiXCR, listing each CDR3 protein once. The data contain 700,000 to 950,000 distinct CDR3 sequences, approximately 15% of them seen just once; the ten biggest clones take up around 4.5%. The sequencing here drew on PBMCs, mostly from graft donor cells, taken 360 days after TCRalphabeta/CD19-depleted stem cell transplant. All receptors derive from a male patient aged 10-17 years who had a stem cell transplant for acute lymphoblastic leukemia, so the T cells may come from the graft donor. Each CDR3 is given with its conserved first and last residue. Clone size is stated in some rows and not others, as once, few, many or a class when expanded.

v_call	j_call	clone_size	cdr3_aa
TRBV25-1	TRBJ2-5	few	CASSENQGGETQYF
TRBV9	TRBJ2-3	NA	CASSVELISTDTQYF
TRBV9	TRBJ2-3	NA	CASSGRAGMGDTQYF
TRBV7-7	TRBJ2-1	few	CASSLGALTSGSNEQFF
TRBV27	TRBJ2-7	few	CASSLYLAGVHEQYF
TRBV20-1	TRBJ2-4	NA	CSARAGQTAKNIQYF
TRBV5-1	TRBJ2-3	many	CASTGRGSTQYF
TRBV7-2	TRBJ2-3	many	CASSFRVTDTQYF
TRBV20-1	TRBJ2-5	few	CSARDSGPYQETQYF
TRBV5-1	TRBJ2-1	few	CASSFPGAEQFF
TRBV27	TRBJ2-7	few	CASSFLGLGTYEQYF
TRBV7-9	TRBJ1-2	NA	CASSLQGKDSGYTF
TRBV7-8	TRBJ1-1	many	CASSLVWGEAFF
TRBV6-2/TRBV6-3	TRBJ2-4	NA	CASSYSSGGPFILAKNIQYF
TRBV11-2	TRBJ2-7	NA	CASSSPLFRITYEQYF
TRBV12-3/TRBV12-4	TRBJ2-1	few	CASSLYTGTPTYNEQFF
TRBV7-2	TRBJ2-1	few	CASSSVAATYNEQFF
TRBV7-9	TRBJ2-1	NA	CASSFWEAPYNEQFF
TRBV5-1	TRBJ1-4	few	CASSLEPGNEKLFF
TRBV27	TRBJ2-7	few	CASGYRDRGYEQYF
TRBV30	TRBJ2-7	NA	CAWTVGVSYEQYF
TRBV2	TRBJ2-7	few	CASSVYRGLGHEQYF
TRBV20-1	TRBJ1-4	NA	CSARVATGNEKLFF
TRBV5-1	TRBJ2-6	NA	CASSGRDSYLSGANVLTF
TRBV12-3/TRBV12-4	TRBJ2-7	NA	CASSVRLAISYEQYF
TRBV15	TRBJ2-5	few	CATSREQGGGWGTQYF
TRBV7-6	TRBJ2-7	NA	CASSLGTEGYEQYF
TRBV20-1	TRBJ1-4	NA	CSARARTGGQLFF
TRBV7-3	TRBJ2-2	few	CASKAGGHTGELFF
TRBV6-1	TRBJ2-7	NA	CASSPLPGRDATYF
TRBV10-3	TRBJ2-7	NA	CAISRSASYEQYF
TRBV5-1	TRBJ2-1	NA	CASSILALGEQFF
TRBV12-3/TRBV12-4	TRBJ2-1	NA	CASTQPGRGRVEQFF
TRBV9	TRBJ2-5	NA	CASSAFQEGWGETQYF
TRBV10-3	TRBJ2-7	NA	CAISESNRGGYEQYF
TRBV13	TRBJ2-7	NA	CASSRRVAEYEQYF
TRBV4-1	TRBJ2-2	few	CATEVTTGELFF
TRBV6-1	TRBJ1-2	NA	CASSNRDRGYYGYTF
TRBV6-2/TRBV6-3	TRBJ2-7	NA	CASSRQGRHYEQYF
TRBV12-3/TRBV12-4	TRBJ2-3	NA	CASSLGGRVEADTQYF
TRBV27	TRBJ1-4	few	CASSLYHFEGPPNEKLFF
TRBV5-6	TRBJ1-5	few	CASRVRGPRAGQPQHF
TRBV13	TRBJ2-5	few	CASSLTGTIYRTETQYF
TRBV20-1	TRBJ2-1	NA	CSGAFAVAGKLNEQFF
TRBV6-6	TRBJ2-5	NA	CASRSGSQETQYF